The 17 T cell receptor beta chains listed next were all sequenced from one sample in a study of CD8 T cells in Susac syndrome. RNA totalling about 0.45 to 1 ug underwent reverse transcription with random hexamers. TCRdb re-called the immunoSEQ multiplex PCR reads through MiXCR, storing one row per CDR3 protein. The sample lists about 60,000 distinct CDR3 sequences, approximately 90% occurring once. Sample: CD8+ T cells from PBMCs. These receptors all come from a human donor in good health.

This clonotype turned up a few times. The chain joins TRBV9 to TRBJ1-1, with D unclear. The CDR3 length is 13 residues. V was shortened by 0 bases and J by 4 bases, with 7 bases between the two germline ends. Germline V gene data show CDR1 as SGDLS and CDR2 as YYNGEE. The CDR3 DNA follows: TGTGCCAGCAGCGTAGGGGGAATCACTGAAGCTTTCTTT. This codes for CASSVGGITEAFF.

This CDR3 is CASSLSARLGTEAFF. CDR3 nucleotide sequence: TGTGCCAGCAGTTTATCCGCCCGGTTGGGGACTGAAGCTTTCTTT. The rearrangement links TRBV27 to TRBJ1-1; no clear D. Germline V gives CDR1 MNHEY, CDR2 SMNVEV (reference sequence). V was cut by 0 bases and J by 5 bases, with 13 bases left in between. The CDR3 sequence is 15 residues long.

This clonotype was counted a single time. J is TRBJ2-5 and V is TRBV2; D is ambiguous. Germline V gives CDR1 SNHLY, CDR2 FYNNEI. The V and J ends lost 3 bases and 2 bases respectively, with 19 bases between them. The CDR3 contains 17 residues. For the CDR3, the DNA is TGTGCCAGCAGTGATCCCCTGTTCCGACAACCTCAAGAGACCCAGTACTTC. This encodes CASSDPLFRQPQETQYF.

The V and J genes are TRBV12-5 and TRBJ2-1; D is ambiguous. This CDR3 is built from 15 residues. V dropped 0 bases and J dropped 6 bases, with 12 bases sitting between them. Germline loops: CDR1 LGHNT, CDR2 FRNRAP. CDR3 in amino acids: CASGLVNSHRNEQFF. The CDR3 DNA is TGTGCTAGTGGTTTGGTAAACAGCCATCGCAATGAGCAGTTCTTC.

The V call is TRBV28, the J call TRBJ2-1, with 10 bases matching TRBD2. This CDR3 is 16 amino acids long. The J segment lost 9 bases and the V segment lost 4 bases, leaving 12 bases of the junction unmatched. Germline loops: CDR1 MDHEN, CDR2 SYDVKM. CDR3 nucleotides: TGTGCCAGCAGTTCCTCTTTGGAGCGGGGGGGCCTTGAGCAGTTCTTC. This codes for CASSSSLERGGLEQFF.

The V gene is TRBV12-3 or TRBV12-4, the J gene TRBJ1-2; D is possibly TRBD1 (5 bases). Trimming cost V 3 bases and J 5 bases, with 22 bases left between them. The CDR3 is 17 residues long. Written as DNA, the CDR3 is TGTGCCAGCAGTTTCGGGGGGTTAGCCTCACCTCAATATGGCTACACCTTC. Protein: CASSFGGLASPQYGYTF.

The rearrangement links TRBV6-2 or TRBV6-3 to TRBJ1-5, with 8 nucleotides matching TRBD1. The germline V gene has CDR1 MNHEY and CDR2 SVGEGT. This CDR3 contains 15 residues. The ends lost 4 bases at V and 8 bases at J; junction bases unmatched: 10. Written as DNA, the CDR3 is TGTGCCAGCAGTTTGCCCGGGACAGGCCAGGAGCCCCAGCATTTT. Encoded protein: CASSLPGTGQEPQHF.

The rearrangement joins TRBV7-3 to TRBJ2-5; 12 bases align to TRBD1. This CDR3 is built from 16 residues. Trimming took 8 bases from V and 4 from J; bases not matched to a gene: 11. Germline loops: CDR1 SGHTA, CDR2 FQGTGA. CDR3 protein: CASGLVGTGGRETQYF. CDR3 nucleotides: TGTGCCAGCGGCCTCGTTGGGACAGGGGGCAGAGAGACCCAGTACTTC.

A few counts support this clonotype. The V gene is TRBV7-9, the J gene TRBJ1-1; D gene uncertain. Germline V gene lookup returns CDR1 SEHNR and CDR2 FQNEAQ (reference sequence). The CDR3 is 18 residues long. The germline V and J ends were trimmed by 3 bases and 0 bases, with 20 bases remaining between them. In nucleotides, the CDR3 is TGTGCCAGCAGCTTGGCAGGCGCTTCCGACCCTTTGAACACTGAAGCTTTCTTT. Translating it yields CASSLAGASDPLNTEAFF.

This chain joins TRBV10-3 and TRBJ1-1; possibly TRBD1 for D (5 bases). Between the trimmed V and J ends, which lost 4 bases and 0 bases, there was a span of 15 bases. CDR1 is ENHRY, CDR2 SYGVKD, per germline. The CDR3 loop spans 16 amino acids. The CDR3 coding sequence is TGTGCCATCAGTGGGTCCCCGACAGAAATGAACACTGAAGCTTTCTTT. Protein sequence: CAISGSPTEMNTEAFF.

The V and J genes are TRBV4-1 and TRBJ1-4, with D unresolved. The CDR3 runs 18 residues. Germline loops: CDR1 MGHRA, CDR2 YSYEKL. Trimming cost V 0 bases and J 0 bases, with 14 bases left between them. The CDR3: CASSQDPGKITTNEKLFF. DNA for the CDR3: TGCGCCAGCAGCCAAGATCCAGGAAAGATTACAACTAATGAAAAACTGTTTTTT.

The chain joins TRBV6-5 to TRBJ1-1, with TRBD1 as a possible D gene (6 bases). Germline CDR1 reads MNHEY; CDR2 reads SVGAGI. The CDR3 has 14 residues. Trimming left V 2 bases short and J 7 bases short, with 14 bases between. CDR3 in amino acids: CASSYDAGVLEAFF. In DNA form, the CDR3 reads TGTGCCAGCAGTTACGATGCAGGGGTCCTTGAAGCTTTCTTT.

The chain employs TRBV7-9 and TRBJ1-1; D unclear. This CDR3 has 15 residues. Germline V gives CDR1 SEHNR, CDR2 FQNEAQ (reference sequence). V dropped 1 base and J dropped 1 base, with 10 bases sitting between them. The CDR3 sequence is CASSLGREGNTEAFF. The CDR3 DNA follows: TGTGCCAGCAGCTTAGGTAGAGAGGGGAACACTGAAGCTTTCTTT.

The CDR3 protein is CASSLGPSGSAPYEQYF. The CDR3 coding sequence is TGTGCCAGCAGCTTAGGCCCTAGCGGGAGCGCACCCTACGAGCAGTACTTC. The chain couples TRBV11-2 to TRBJ2-7; 10 bases are shared with TRBD2. The V gene's germline CDR1 is SGHAT and CDR2 FQNNGV. The V and J ends lost 1 base and 2 bases, in that order; junction bases with no gene match: 8. The CDR3 runs 17 residues.

This chain links TRBV7-8 with TRBJ1-3, with a tentative D call TRBD1 (6 bases). Germline assignment: CDR1 SGHVS and CDR2 FQNEAQ. Trimming took 5 bases from V and 0 from J, leaving 17 bases between them. The CDR3 covers 17 residues. The CDR3 is CASSPRGGAGSGNTIYF. DNA for the CDR3: TGTGCCAGCAGCCCGCGGGGGGGGGCGGGCTCTGGAAACACCATATATTTT.

The chain couples TRBV11-1 to TRBJ2-7; D uncertain. The CDR3 spans 13 residues. V gave up 6 bases and J gave up 4 bases, with 13 bases separating them. From germline, CDR1 is SGHAT and CDR2 FQDESV (reference sequence). In DNA, the CDR3 is TGTGCCAGCAGTCGCTACCAGGATTACGAGCAGTACTTC. Translating gives CASSRYQDYEQYF.

V is TRBV10-3 and J is TRBJ1-5; D is possibly TRBD1 (5 bases). Germline CDR1 is ENHRY and CDR2 is SYGVKD. The CDR3 contains 10 residues. V was cut by 11 bases and J by 7 bases, with 9 bases left in between. CDR3 nucleotides: TGTGCCCCCGGGGGACAGCCCCAGCATTTT. Translation: CAPGGQPQHF.